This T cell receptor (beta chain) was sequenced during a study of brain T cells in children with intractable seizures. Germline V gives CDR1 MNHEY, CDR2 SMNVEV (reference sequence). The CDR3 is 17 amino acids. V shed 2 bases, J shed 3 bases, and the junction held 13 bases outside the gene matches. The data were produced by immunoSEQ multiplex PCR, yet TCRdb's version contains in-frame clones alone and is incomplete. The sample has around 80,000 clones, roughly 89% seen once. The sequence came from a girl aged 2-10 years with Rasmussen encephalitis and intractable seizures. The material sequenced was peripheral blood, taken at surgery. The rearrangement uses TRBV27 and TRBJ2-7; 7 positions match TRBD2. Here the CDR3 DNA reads TGTGCCAGCAGTTTAGGGGGGGGGTATAGCGGAAGCTACGAGCAGTACTTC. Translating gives CASSLGGGYSGSYEQYF.